This TCR beta chain comes out of a study of human CD4 T cells and Enterobacteriaceae (dated by TCRdb to about 2020). As concerns this clone: The antigen it binds to is not known. Per-base qualities were not stored, and no clone one base away is much larger.

Memory CD4+ T cells were FACS-sorted on a FACSAria III to over 95% purity as all CD4+ cells other than CD45RA+CCR7+CD95- naive cells. Blood from healthy donors was obtained from blood donation centers in Switzerland. Positive selection with CD4 and CD14 magnetic microbeads was used to enrich total CD4+ T cells and monocytes. Before sorting, CD8+, CD14+, CD16+, CD56+, CD19+ and CD25-bright cells were excluded. To assess in vivo expansion of bacteria-reactive clonotypes, total memory CD4+ T cells from two blood donors were sequenced directly ex vivo. Ficoll-Paque Plus was used to isolate peripheral blood mononuclear cells from donor blood. Deep-level sequencing was performed on ex vivo total memory CD4+ samples, with a detection sensitivity of one cell in 200,000. The QIAamp DNA Micro Kit was used to extract genomic DNA from cell pellets, and the quantity and purity of the genomic DNA were checked by spectrophotometry. The immunoSEQ multiplex PCR assay was used to amplify TCR Vbeta CDR3 regions. Amplicons were sequenced on the Illumina HiSeq platform. The retrieved sequences were 87 nucleotides long and included the CDR3 region. The study's own analysis went as follows. A clonotype was defined as a unique productive TCR Vbeta nucleotide sequence, quantified by productive template frequency from ImmunoSEQ Analyzer V3.0. Expanded clonotypes were defined by a threshold at the top 5th percentile of each frequency-ranked repertoire. Repertoire overlap was computed as Chao-Jaccard with the R package fossil and visualized by nonmetric multidimensional scaling with the R package MASS. Imported from immuneACCESS, the table was reduced by TCRdb to in-frame sequences with V and J called. These copies leave out some clones; in studies compared against another copy, an unresolved V gene accounts for under half, and the cause of the remainder is not known. V and J calls and clone size are those listed in that table; D and trimming were worked out from the DNA. A total of about 29,000 clones appear in this sample, approximately 80% of them only once. Roughly 0.96% of the sample is in the top ten clones.

The investigation overall reported the following: The reactivity of ex vivo clonotypes was inferred solely by matching the nucleotide sequences of those clonotypes to CFSE-low cultures from the same donors. Compared with specific clonotypes, broadly cross-reactive clonotypes seemed more expanded ex vivo, with about 55% of the 19 and about 60% of the roughly 30 falling in the top 5%.

Its CDR3 holds 16 amino acids, cysteine through phenylalanine. The CDR3 DNA has 48 bases and is translated from base 1. At the junction V is shortened by 0 bases and J by 1 base; bases outside the gene matches: 8. The germline V gene (reference sequence) yields GTSNPN for CDR1 and SVGIG for CDR2. Here the chain combines TRBV30 and TRBJ1-1, with TRBD1 matching 7 junction bases. Material: memory CD4+ T cells from blood. In the paper's terms, the cell subset or site label means: total memory CD4 T cells sorted directly ex vivo, unstimulated. The receptor was derived from a human donor in good health. Read as DNA, the sequence is TGTGCCTGGAGTGTATCCCGGACAGGTGAGAACACTGAAGCTTTCTTT. It translates to CAWSVSRTGENTEAFF.